The 10 T cell receptor beta chains reported below all come from one sample, sequenced in a study of blood T cell repertoires in COVID-19. This table comes from immunoSEQ multiplex PCR, and its TCRdb copy is limited to in-frame clones, with some not included. This sample has fewer than 250,000 clones, with approximately 91% found just once. The sample was peripheral blood. The receptors stem from a man aged 35 to 55 with acute or convalescent COVID-19.

CDR3 sequence: CASSLPLGGWENIQYF. In nucleotides, the CDR3 is TGCGCCAGCAGCCTTCCATTGGGCGGGTGGGAAAACATTCAGTACTTC. The chain combines TRBV5-1 with TRBJ2-4, with D possibly being TRBD2 (5 bases). Germline V CDR1 and CDR2: SGHRS, YFSETQ. The ends were cut back, 4 bases at V and 5 bases at J, with 19 bases in the middle. The CDR3 runs 16 residues.

In this sample, this clone turned up once. The rearrangement joins TRBV19 to TRBJ1-2; D remains unclear. CDR1 and CDR2 (germline): LNHDA, SQIVND (reference sequence). With 3 bases removed from V and 2 bases from J, the gap between germline ends came to 19 bases. The CDR3 spans 17 residues. Here the CDR3 reads CASSMLILGSPNYGYTF. CDR3 DNA: TGTGCCAGTAGTATGCTAATCCTGGGCAGCCCGAACTATGGCTACACCTTC.

The chain links TRBV9 to TRBJ2-3; D not certain. The CDR3 loop spans 16 amino acids. Germline CDR1 is SGDLS and CDR2 is YYNGEE. Trimming cost V 3 bases and J 1 base, with 15 bases left between them. DNA of the CDR3: TGTGCCAGCAGCGAAGAGAGGTCTCTGGGCACAGATACGCAGTATTTT. Translation: CASSEERSLGTDTQYF. The full variable domain, its missing parts supplied by reference TRBV9 and TRBJ2-3, is DSGVTQTPKHLITATGQRVTLRCSPRSGDLSVYWYQQSLDQGLQFLIQYYNGEERAKGNILERFSAQQFPDLHSELNLSSLELGDSALYFCASSEERSLGTDTQYFGPGTRLTVL.

The V and J genes are TRBV6-5 and TRBJ2-3; 8 bases are shared with TRBD1. This CDR3 is built from 14 residues. The V gene end was trimmed by 6 bases and the J gene end by 5 bases; junction bases not matched to a gene: 7. The germline V gene encodes CDR1 MNHEY and CDR2 SVGAGI. This CDR3 reads CASRTGDYQDTQYF. In nucleotides, the CDR3 is TGTGCCAGCAGGACAGGGGATTATCAAGATACGCAGTATTTT.

The chain carries TRBV18 and TRBJ2-7, with D possibly matching TRBD1 (6 bases). Germline assignment: CDR1 KGHSH and CDR2 LQKENI. V lost 4 bases to trimming and J lost 4 bases, with 8 bases between them. The CDR3 spans 12 residues. The CDR3 DNA sequence: TGTGCCAGCTCACAGGACAGATACGAGCAGTACTTC. Its protein product is CASSQDRYEQYF.

The V call is TRBV6-1, the J call TRBJ2-3, with TRBD1 matching 7 bases. The CDR3 totals 13 residues. Per germline, CDR1 MNHNS and CDR2 SASEGT. Trimming took 7 bases from V and 1 from J; bases not matched to a gene: 2. The CDR3 DNA is TGTGCCAGCACCGGACAGGGCACAGATACGCAGTATTTT. Its protein product is CASTGQGTDTQYF.

The V and J genes are TRBV18 and TRBJ1-2; TRBD1 agrees at 8 bases. V was clipped by 6 bases and J by 0 bases; unmatched bases: 6. The germline gives CDR1 KGHSH, CDR2 LQKENI. The CDR3 covers 15 residues. The CDR3 is CASSDRVKANYGYTF. The CDR3 DNA reads TGTGCCAGCTCGGACAGGGTAAAGGCTAACTATGGCTACACCTTC.

The chain couples TRBV7-8 to TRBJ2-7; 12 bases match TRBD2. V shed 0 bases and J 0 bases; nucleotides not matched to a gene: 9. Germline V gene lookup returns CDR1 SGHVS and CDR2 FQNEAQ. CDR3 size: 19 residues. The chain's CDR3 is CASSLAAGLAGSSSYEQYF. The CDR3 DNA reads TGTGCCAGCAGCTTAGCCGCGGGACTAGCGGGCTCAAGCTCCTACGAGCAGTACTTC.

This clone was detected only a few times. This chain links TRBV11-3 with TRBJ2-1; D might be TRBD2 (6 bases). The germline V and J ends were trimmed by 5 bases and 10 bases, with 18 bases remaining between them. The CDR3 consists of 14 residues. The germline gives CDR1 SGHNT, CDR2 YENEEA. The CDR3 DNA reads TGTGCCAGCAGCCCTCGGCAGGGCACTAGCGAGCAGTTCTTC. Its protein product is CASSPRQGTSEQFF.

This clone appeared a single time. The chain is built from TRBV28 and TRBJ2-5; 11 positions agree with TRBD2. The CDR3 consists of 16 residues. CDR1 and CDR2 from the germline V gene are MDHEN and SYDVKM. The ends lost 5 bases at V and 2 bases at J; junction bases unmatched: 7. This CDR3 reads CASSPTTSGIQETQYF. The CDR3 nucleotides are TGTGCCAGCAGTCCTACGACTAGCGGGATTCAAGAGACCCAGTACTTC.